A single TCR beta chain is shown here with its context. The antigen is not known. The data derive from a study of T cell responses to AZD1222 COVID-19 vaccine. The CDR3 runs 18 residues. CDR1 is MDHEN, CDR2 SYDVKM, per germline. V was shortened by 6 bases and J by 4 bases, with 27 bases between the two germline ends. Study-wide findings and caveats: Sampling captured repertoires only after the peak T cell response. Targeting of unmutated variant regions was reportedly seen in nearly half of spike-specific TCRs.

The assay was immunoSEQ multiplex PCR, and TCRdb's table has in-frame clones only and misses some. Here the sample spans 120,000 or so clones, approximately 90% being singletons. The V and J genes are TRBV28 and TRBJ1-2; TRBD1 is a possible D gene (5 bases). This specimen was peripheral blood, taken 28 days after the second AZD1222 dose. The source is an adult who received the AZD1222 COVID-19 vaccine. CDR3 nucleotides: TGTGCCAGCAGCCGAATAGGTCTCGGCATTAAGGGGCCCTATGGCTACACCTTC. This translates into CASSRIGLGIKGPYGYTF.